Reported below is one T cell receptor (beta chain). This record comes from a study of blood T cell repertoires in COVID-19. Study details: The United States, Italy and Spain were the sources of the acute and convalescent COVID-19 samples.

Germline V gene sequence: CDR1 SNHLY, CDR2 FYNNEI. The CDR3 has 14 amino acids. V lost 4 bases to trimming and J lost 0 bases, with 7 bases between them. Original processing methods: Amplification of reference gene primers was used by the study to estimate nucleated cell counts. The protocol was immunoSEQ multiplex PCR, while the TCRdb copy is restricted to in-frame clones and leaves out a portion. Clone size and the V and J calls come from that table; the DNA yielded D and trimming. Here the sample spans some 54,000 clones, around 81% being singletons. J is TRBJ1-5 and V is TRBV2; D is unclear. This TCR came from a man in his sixties or seventies with active COVID-19. The sample was peripheral blood. The CDR3 DNA reads TGTGCCAGCAGTGCGGTAAATAGCAATCAGCCCCAGCATTTT. The encoded protein is CASSAVNSNQPQHF.